A selection of T cell receptor beta chains follows, all from one sample in a study of tumor-infiltrating lymphocytes in primary liver carcinoma. TCRdb itself ran the multiplex PCR reads through MiXCR, one entry per CDR3 protein. The sample records 70,000 to 95,000 distinct CDR3 sequences, roughly two thirds being singletons. Sequenced material: liver tumor tissue from sampling region 4. The receptors originated from a man aged 40-49 years with primary liver carcinoma and hepatitis B virus infection. CDR3s leave out the opening cysteine and the closing phenylalanine or tryptophan. Clone size, where shown, is once, few, many, or a class for clones that have expanded.

abundance | j_gene | v_gene | CDR3aa
NA | TRBJ2-7 | TRBV4-2 | ASSQAGFPRWPGEQY
NA | TRBJ2-2 | TRBV6-1 | ASLRQGATGELF
few | TRBJ2-5 | TRBV29-1 | SHTSGSRETQY
many | TRBJ2-1 | TRBV12-3/TRBV12-4 | ASASTSGDFSSYNEQF
NA | TRBJ1-5 | TRBV7-9 | ISSLAGGTAFNQPQH
NA | TRBJ1-1 | TRBV12-3/TRBV12-4 | ASSQWDTEAF
NA | TRBJ2-1 | TRBV29-1 | SVGPPSSSYDEQF
many | TRBJ2-5 | TRBV29-1 | SVELPWGLAGDSQETQY
NA | TRBJ1-6 | TRBV7-9 | ASSLVTVGDSPLH
NA | TRBJ2-5 | TRBV11-2 | ASPLGERETQY
NA | TRBJ2-7 | TRBV4-2 | ASSQVPGQGYEQY
NA | TRBJ2-5 | TRBV10-3 | ATVNEGTQY
NA | TRBJ2-7 | TRBV29-1 | SVRIAGGLYEQC
NA | TRBJ2-3 | TRBV6-6 | ASNYVWVRGLTDMQY
once | TRBJ2-2 | TRBV29-1 | SGQDPGAGELS
NA | TRBJ2-7 | TRBV11-2 | PSNLTDGVYEQY
many | TRBJ1-3 | TRBV4-2 | ASSQDGGSGNTIY
many | TRBJ2-1 | TRBV6-6 | ASSYGGRAVEQF
NA | TRBJ2-1 | TRBV6-5 | ASMGVRGNGQF
many | TRBJ2-1 | TRBV21-1 | ASSKGTGDHLEQF
NA | TRBJ2-7 | TRBV29-1 | SIPGTDSYEQY
NA | TRBJ2-1 | TRBV6-5 | ASSVLAGSCNEQF
NA | TRBJ2-7 | TRBV12-3/TRBV12-4 | ASSLRGRGLSYEQY